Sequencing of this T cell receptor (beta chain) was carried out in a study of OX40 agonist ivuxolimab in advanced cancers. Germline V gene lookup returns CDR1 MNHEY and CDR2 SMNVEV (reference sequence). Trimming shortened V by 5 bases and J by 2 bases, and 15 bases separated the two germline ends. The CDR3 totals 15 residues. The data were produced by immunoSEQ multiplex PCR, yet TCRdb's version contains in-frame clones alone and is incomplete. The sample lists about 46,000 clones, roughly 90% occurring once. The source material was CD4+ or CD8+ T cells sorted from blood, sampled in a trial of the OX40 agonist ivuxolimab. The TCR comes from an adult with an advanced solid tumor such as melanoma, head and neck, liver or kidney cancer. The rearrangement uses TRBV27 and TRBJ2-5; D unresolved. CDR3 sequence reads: CASSMRGIEQETQYF. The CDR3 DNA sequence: TGTGCCAGCAGTATGAGAGGAATTGAACAAGAGACCCAGTACTTC.